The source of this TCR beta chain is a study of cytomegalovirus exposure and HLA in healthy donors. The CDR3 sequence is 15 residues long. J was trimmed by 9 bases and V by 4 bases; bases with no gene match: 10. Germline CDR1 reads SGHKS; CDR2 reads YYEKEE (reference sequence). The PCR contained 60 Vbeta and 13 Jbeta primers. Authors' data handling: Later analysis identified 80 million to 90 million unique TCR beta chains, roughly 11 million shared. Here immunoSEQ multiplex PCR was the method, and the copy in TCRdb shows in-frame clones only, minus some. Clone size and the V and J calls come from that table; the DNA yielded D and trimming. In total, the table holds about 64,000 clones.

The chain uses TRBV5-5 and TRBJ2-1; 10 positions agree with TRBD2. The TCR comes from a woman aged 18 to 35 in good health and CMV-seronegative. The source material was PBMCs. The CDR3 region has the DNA TGTGCCAGCAGCGTCCTCGGACTAGCGGACGGTGAGCAGTTCTTC. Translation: CASSVLGLADGEQFF.